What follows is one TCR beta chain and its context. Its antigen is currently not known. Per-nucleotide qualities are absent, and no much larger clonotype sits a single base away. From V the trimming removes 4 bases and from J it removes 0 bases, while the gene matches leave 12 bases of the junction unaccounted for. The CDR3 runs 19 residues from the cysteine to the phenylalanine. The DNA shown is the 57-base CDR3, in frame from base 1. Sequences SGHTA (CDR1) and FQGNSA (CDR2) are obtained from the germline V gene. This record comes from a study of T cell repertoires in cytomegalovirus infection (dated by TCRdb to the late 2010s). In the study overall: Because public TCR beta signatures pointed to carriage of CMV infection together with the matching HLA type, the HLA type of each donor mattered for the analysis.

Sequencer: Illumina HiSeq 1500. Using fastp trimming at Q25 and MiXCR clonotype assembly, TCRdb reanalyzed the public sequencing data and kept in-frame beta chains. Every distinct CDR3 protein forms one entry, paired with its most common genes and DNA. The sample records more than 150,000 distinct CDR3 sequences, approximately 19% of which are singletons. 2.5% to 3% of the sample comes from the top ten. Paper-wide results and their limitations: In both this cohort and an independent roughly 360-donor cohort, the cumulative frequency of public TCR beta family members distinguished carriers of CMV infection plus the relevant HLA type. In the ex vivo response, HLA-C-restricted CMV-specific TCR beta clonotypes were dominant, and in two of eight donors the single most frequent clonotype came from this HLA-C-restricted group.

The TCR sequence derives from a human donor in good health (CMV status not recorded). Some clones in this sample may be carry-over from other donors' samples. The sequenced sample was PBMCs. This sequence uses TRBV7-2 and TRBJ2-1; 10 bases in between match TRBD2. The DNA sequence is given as TGTGCCAGCAGCTCTCCCACTAGCGGGGCATTGGGCTCCTACAATGAGCAGTTCTTC. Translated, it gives CASSSPTSGALGSYNEQFF.